These 9 T cell receptor beta chains came from one sample sequenced in a study of cytotoxic CD8 clonotypes in ibrutinib-treated CLL. Libraries were prepared by immunoSEQ multiplex PCR; TCRdb keeps only in-frame clonotypes and omits some of them. The table includes some 290,000 clones, more than 65% detected once. Sequences were derived from PBMCs, sampled before ibrutinib treatment. The receptors originated from a human donor with chronic lymphocytic leukemia.

V gene TRBV15 combines with J gene TRBJ2-1; TRBD2 matches at 7 bases. CDR3 length equals 15 residues. The germline V gene has CDR1 LNHNV and CDR2 YYDKDF (reference sequence). J lost 7 bases, V lost 0 bases, and 6 bases had no gene match. CDR3 protein: CATSRDGGRWNEQFF. For the CDR3, the DNA is TGTGCCACCAGCAGAGACGGGGGGAGGTGGAATGAGCAGTTCTTC.

This clone was counted only a few times. This chain links TRBV6-6 with TRBJ1-2, with D possibly being TRBD1 (6 bases). The CDR3 loop spans 15 amino acids. The V gene's germline CDR1 is MNHNY and CDR2 SVGAGI (reference sequence). V shed 2 bases and J shed 0 bases, with 10 bases lying between them. The CDR3, as DNA: TGTGCCAGCAGTTACGGGACACAGACTAACTATGGCTACACCTTC. Translating gives CASSYGTQTNYGYTF.

V is TRBV28 and J is TRBJ1-5, with TRBD1 identical over 9 bases. The J segment lost 5 bases and the V segment lost 6 bases, leaving 11 bases of the junction unmatched. Germline V gene sequence: CDR1 MDHEN, CDR2 SYDVKM. There are 16 residues in the CDR3. The CDR3 DNA is TGTGCCAGCAGGGGCTTTCCGGGACAGGGAGATCAGCCCCAGCATTTT. Translation: CASRGFPGQGDQPQHF.

The rearrangement uses TRBV19 and TRBJ2-6; D is undetermined. Germline V gene sequence: CDR1 LNHDA, CDR2 SQIVND (reference sequence). V shed 3 bases and J shed 0 bases, with 12 bases lying between them. This CDR3 region has 17 residues. CDR3 sequence (DNA): TGTGCCAGTAGTATTTCCAGGATAAGCTCTGGGGCCAACGTCCTGACTTTC. It specifies CASSISRISSGANVLTF.

The chain links TRBV7-9 to TRBJ1-2, with a possible D match to TRBD1 (5 bases). Germline CDR1 is SEHNR and CDR2 is FQNEAQ (reference sequence). With 4 bases removed from V and 6 bases from J, the gap between germline ends came to 9 bases. The CDR3 totals 12 residues. For the CDR3, the DNA is TGTGCCAGCAGCTGGGTAGGGGATGGCTACACCTTC. It encodes CASSWVGDGYTF.

The rearrangement uses TRBV5-1 and TRBJ1-3; D unresolved. The V end lost 5 bases, the J end lost 3 bases, and 9 bases lay between the germline ends. Germline CDR1 and CDR2: SGHRS and YFSETQ. The CDR3 is 13 amino acids. CDR3 nucleotide sequence: TGCGCCAGCAGTGGTCAGAGTGGAAACACCATATATTTT. It codes for CASSGQSGNTIYF.

The J gene is TRBJ2-2, the V gene TRBV4-1; D is uncertain. V lost 7 bases to trimming and J lost 2 bases, with 14 bases between them. There are 15 residues in the CDR3. The germline V gene encodes CDR1 MGHRA and CDR2 YSYEKL. The CDR3 DNA is TGCGCCAGCAAGCTACTCCTTACCAACACCGGGGAGCTGTTTTTT. Its protein is CASKLLLTNTGELFF.

V is TRBV28 and J is TRBJ2-1; D tentatively fits TRBD1 or TRBD2 (5 bases each). Between the trimmed V and J ends, which lost 5 bases and 4 bases, there was a span of 15 bases. Looked up from germline, CDR1 is MDHEN and CDR2 is SYDVKM. This CDR3 spans 15 amino acids. As DNA, the CDR3 is TGTGCCAGCAGTGGGGCCGGTGAGGGGTACAATGAGCAGTTCTTC. Translated: CASSGAGEGYNEQFF.

This clone showed up just once. This chain uses TRBV5-6 with TRBJ2-1, with 10 bases that match TRBD1. V lost 4 bases to trimming and J lost 4 bases; unmatched junction nucleotides: 5. From germline, CDR1 is SGHDT and CDR2 YYEEEE. The CDR3 contains 15 residues. CDR3 sequence (DNA): TGTGCCAGCAGCCCAGACAGGGGGCAGTACAATGAGCAGTTCTTC. Residues: CASSPDRGQYNEQFF.